The 9 T cell receptor beta chains below come from one sample, sequenced in a study of CD8 T cells in ankylosing spondylitis. TCRdb reprocessed the 5' RACE reads via MiXCR and lists one record per CDR3 protein. This repertoire shows about 220,000 distinct CDR3 sequences, around a quarter found once; its top ten account for under 8%. Sequencing was carried out using blood, either unsorted or a sorted T cell fraction (not recorded which). These receptors all come from a male donor with ankylosing spondylitis or in good health (not recorded which).

This sequence joins TRBV20-1 and TRBJ2-3, with 8 bases lining up with TRBD1. Germline lookup yields CDR1 DFQATT and CDR2 SNEGSKA (reference sequence). J gave up 1 base and V 7 bases, and 4 bases lay outside the gene matches. The CDR3 has 13 residues. The CDR3 DNA reads as TGCAGTGTCCCGGGACAGGGCACAGATACGCAGTATTTT. Translation gives CSVPGQGTDTQYF.

This clonotype was seen repeatedly, ten times or more. The chain joins TRBV20-1 to TRBJ2-7; the match to TRBD1 covers 8 bases. V dropped 6 bases and J dropped 3; count of bases not matched to a gene: 13. CDR3 size: 15 residues. CDR1 is DFQATT, CDR2 SNEGSKA, per germline (reference sequence). CDR3 sequence: CSATGTGPRGYEQYF. CDR3 DNA: TGCAGTGCAACCGGGACAGGCCCAAGGGGCTACGAGCAGTACTTC.

This clonotype came up many times. This chain joins TRBV7-9 and TRBJ2-7; possibly TRBD1 for D (6 bases). This CDR3 region has 15 residues. CDR1 is SEHNR, CDR2 FQNEAQ, per germline (reference sequence). The V and J ends lost 2 bases and 3 bases respectively, with 14 bases between them. The CDR3 DNA follows: TGTGCCAGCAGCTTAAAACAGGGTCCGTACTACGAGCAGTACTTC. This sequence encodes CASSLKQGPYYEQYF. The whole variable domain, remainder taken from reference TRBV7-9 and TRBJ2-7, is DTGVSQNPRHKITKRGQNVTFRCDPISEHNRLYWYRQTLGQGPEFLTYFQNEAQLEKSRLLSDRFSAERPKGSFSTLEIQRTEQGDSAMYLCASSLKQGPYYEQYFGPGTRLTVT.

V is TRBV29-1 and J is TRBJ2-7; D not certain. Trimming left V 4 bases short and J 0 bases short, with 4 bases between. CDR3 length: 11 amino acids. Germline V gene data show CDR1 as SQVTM and CDR2 as ANQGSEA. As DNA, the CDR3 is TGCAGCGTTGTCAGCTCCTACGAGCAGTACTTC. This encodes CSVVSSYEQYF.

This clonotype was observed many times. The genes are TRBV3-1 and TRBJ2-5; TRBD1 matches at 7 bases. V shed 4 bases and J 1 base; nucleotides not matched to a gene: 6. Germline lookup yields CDR1 LGHDT and CDR2 YNNKEL (reference sequence). The CDR3 sequence is 15 residues long. This CDR3 reads CASSPTGWIQETQYF. The CDR3 bases are TGTGCCAGCAGCCCGACAGGGTGGATCCAAGAGACCCAGTACTTC.

This clonotype appeared many times. The V gene is TRBV27, the J gene TRBJ2-3; D gene uncertain. This CDR3 is built from 14 residues. CDR1 and CDR2 (germline): MNHEY, SMNVEV (reference sequence). V was shortened by 3 bases and J by 6 bases, with 13 bases between the two germline ends. The CDR3 region has the DNA TGTGCCAGCAGTTTTGGTAGGGCGGCGGATACGCAGTATTTT. It specifies CASSFGRAADTQYF.

This clonotype has more than one count but fewer than ten. The gene calls are TRBV20-1 and TRBJ2-5; tentatively, D is TRBD1 (5 bases). The V end lost 5 bases, the J end lost 5 bases, and 12 bases lay between the germline ends. Germline V gives CDR1 DFQATT, CDR2 SNEGSKA (reference sequence). The length of the CDR3 is 12 residues. The chain's CDR3 is CSARAKGETQYF. DNA for the CDR3: TGCAGTGCTCGAGCGAAGGGGGAGACCCAGTACTTC.

This clonotype was counted many times. V and J are TRBV20-1 and TRBJ2-7; D gene uncertain. V lost 0 bases to trimming and J lost 4 bases, with 16 bases between them. CDR1 and CDR2 (germline): DFQATT, SNEGSKA (reference sequence). The CDR3 runs to 15 residues. CDR3: CSARDPQANFYEQYF. CDR3 DNA: TGCAGTGCTAGAGATCCCCAGGCCAATTTTTACGAGCAGTACTTC.

Here the CDR3 DNA reads TGCAGTGCTTCCCGATCCGACGGACGGGGTCAGTTCTTC. Its translation is CSASRSDGRGQFF. This chain uses TRBV20-1 with TRBJ2-1; TRBD2 is a possible D gene (5 bases). The CDR3 runs 13 residues. The V and J ends lost 5 bases and 13 bases respectively, with 21 bases between them. Germline CDR1 DFQATT, CDR2 SNEGSKA (reference sequence).